This TCR beta chain originates from a study of CD8+ T cells in alopecia areata. In each case, RNA was isolated and then reverse transcribed into cDNA as the sequencing template. The protocol was immunoSEQ multiplex PCR, while the TCRdb copy is restricted to in-frame clones and leaves out a portion. This table holds fewer than 200,000 clones, 59% found once. This clone has just a few counts. Sorting of CD4+ and CD8+ T cells was performed on PBMCs. Germline CDR1 reads SGHRS; CDR2 reads YFSETQ. Trimming left V 3 bases short and J 1 base short, with 10 bases between. The CDR3 has 15 residues. V gene TRBV5-1 combines with J gene TRBJ1-4; tentatively, D is TRBD1 (6 bases). The receptor comes from a human donor with alopecia areata. The starting material was CD4+ T cells sorted from blood, obtained at week 0. This CDR3 reads CASSYLTGTNEKLFF. The CDR3 bases are TGCGCCAGCAGCTATTTGACAGGAACTAATGAAAAACTGTTTTTT.